This T cell receptor beta chain was identified in a study of blood T cell repertoires in COVID-19 (dated by TCRdb to the early 2020s). About the full investigation: Collaborator samples came from the United States, Italy and Spain and covered acute and convalescent phases of COVID-19. The material from the prospective study consisted of cDNA or gDNA derived from T cells, B-cell-depleted T cells, or PBMCs. Subjects who had been exposed to COVID-19, were actively infected with it, or had recovered from it provided the deeply sampled blood TCRbeta repertoires that made up the dataset. The repertoires were released in a freely available public database intended as a resource for research on the immune response to SARS-CoV-2. Samples came from the ongoing ImmuneRACE study (first 160 participants) plus 1,254 subjects from 6 global collaborators. Nearly every sample came with metadata listing a de-identified subject ID, COVID-19 status, age in years and sex. HLA class I and class II types, where available, came from metadata supplied by the sample provider rather than from assay-based typing. The paper's findings and limits, for the study overall: The quantity of clinical and demographic metadata differed by source and by participant and was supplied without curation.

Whole blood was collected in K2EDTA tubes by collaborating institutions according to the institutions' own protocols. Collaborator samples were shipped for TCRbeta analysis as frozen whole blood, isolated PBMCs, or DNA extracted from either sample type. The immunoSEQ Assay, a bias-controlled multiplex PCR, was used to amplify TCRbeta CDR3 regions from genomic DNA. As for the original processing: The number of nucleated cells in each sample was estimated by amplification of reference gene primers within the assay. Sequence reads were collapsed and filtered to measure the absolute abundance of every unique TCRbeta CDR3 rearrangement. For each sample, productive Simpson clonality was calculated by taking the square root of Simpson's diversity index across productive rearrangements. Not all clones reach the TCRdb copy of this immuneACCESS table, which keeps in-frame sequences only. Checked studies attribute under half of the gap to unresolved V genes and leave the rest unexplained. V, J and clone size are those of that table, while D and trimming were read from the DNA. The sample table holds some 38,000 clones, of which approximately 86% were seen once. The top ten hold roughly 5.2% of the sample.

From its cysteine to its phenylalanine, the CDR3 spans 16 amino acids. The retained sequence is limited to the CDR3, 48 bases, with the frame set at the first base. CDR1 ENHRY and CDR2 SYGVKD are derived from the germline V gene. V loses 6 bases at its end and J loses 6 bases; junction bases beyond the gene matches: 10. On this clone: No cognate antigen has been identified for it. Base qualities are not provided; no much larger clone lies one nucleotide away.

The V and J genes are TRBV10-3 and TRBJ2-2; 10 junctional bases match TRBD1. Sequencing was done on a sample of peripheral blood. The receptor was derived from a man aged 45-65 years with active COVID-19. The encoded CDR3 is CAIRTRDRGLPGELFF. The nucleotide sequence is given as TGTGCCATCAGGACCCGGGACAGGGGCCTTCCCGGGGAGCTGTTTTTT.